Below, 6 T cell receptor beta chains from the same sample are listed, as sequenced in a study of regulatory T cells in long-lasting Graves disease. The time point here: newly diagnosed GD, antithyroid drugs for less than 3 months. PBMCs were the source of the RNA used for TCR sequencing. Construction of TCR beta libraries relied on iRepertoire HTBI primers and on Arm-PCR targeting CDR3 regions. TCRdb redid the calling of the multiplex PCR reads with MiXCR, one entry per CDR3 protein. This table holds 520,000 or so distinct CDR3 sequences, about 12% found once. This sample was also put to use in a study of T cells in Graves' hyperthyroidism and ophthalmopathy.

The source material was peripheral blood mononuclear cells (PBMCs), sampled at new diagnosis, from a patient treated with antithyroid drugs. The receptors derive from a woman in her twenties or thirties with Graves disease.

This clonotype came up many times. The V call is TRBV15, the J call TRBJ2-7, with 9 bases matching TRBD2. CDR1 LNHNV and CDR2 YYDKDF come from the germline V gene (reference sequence). The CDR3 has 15 residues. V dropped 4 bases and J dropped 2; count of bases not matched to a gene: 6. In DNA form, the CDR3 reads TGTGCCACCAGCAAAGCGGGAGGTCTTACCTACGAGCAGTACTTC. Its translation: CATSKAGGLTYEQYF.

The V gene is TRBV6-5, the J gene TRBJ1-1, with D perhaps TRBD1 (6 bases). The CDR3 is 15 residues long. V lost 1 base, J lost 4 bases, and 13 bases lay in between. Germline V CDR1 and CDR2: MNHEY, SVGAGI. CDR3 sequence: CASSYYKGVLTEAFF. DNA for the CDR3: TGTGCCAGCAGTTACTATAAGGGGGTCCTCACTGAAGCTTTCTTT.

The rearrangement links TRBV19 to TRBJ1-1; D not resolved. The CDR3 has 13 residues. Trimming took 7 bases from V and 0 from J, leaving 9 bases between them. CDR1 LNHDA and CDR2 SQIVND come from the germline V gene (reference sequence). CDR3 in amino acids: CASTEGMNTEAFF. CDR3 DNA sequence: TGTGCCAGTACGGAAGGAATGAACACTGAAGCTTTCTTT.

The chain carries TRBV30 and TRBJ1-2, with D tentatively TRBD1 (6 bases). The germline gives CDR1 GTSNPN, CDR2 SVGIG (reference sequence). Deletions cut 5 bases from V and 4 bases from J, with 14 bases between. The CDR3 totals 13 residues. The CDR3 nucleotides are TGTGCCTGGGGGGGGCGAATCCTCTATGGCTACACCTTC. Translating gives CAWGGRILYGYTF.

This clonotype was counted ten times or more. The chain is built from TRBV7-9 and TRBJ2-7, with TRBD1 identical over 11 bases. The germline gives CDR1 SEHNR, CDR2 FQNEAQ (reference sequence). There are 14 residues in the CDR3. J was trimmed by 2 bases and V by 4 bases; bases with no gene match: 1. CDR3 sequence (DNA): TGTGCCAGCAGCTCGGACAGGGGGCCCTACGAGCAGTACTTC. It is translated as CASSSDRGPYEQYF.

This clonotype was counted ten times or more. The chain uses TRBV28 and TRBJ2-5; D is perhaps TRBD2 (6 bases). Germline assignment: CDR1 MDHEN and CDR2 SYDVKM. V gave up 2 bases and J gave up 7 bases, with 17 bases separating them. This CDR3 is 15 amino acids long. The chain's CDR3 is CASSLGAGILGTQYF. For the CDR3, the DNA is TGTGCCAGCAGTTTAGGGGCGGGGATCCTCGGGACCCAGTACTTC.